The source of this TCR beta chain is a study of shared clonotypes between healthy human individuals. In the case of this clone: Its antigen is still unknown.

General study findings and limits: Naive subsets generally exceeded memory subsets in estimated richness.

V lost 5 bases, J lost 7 bases, and 13 bases lay in between. Germline assignment: CDR1 SSHAT and CDR2 FNYEAQ (reference sequence). CDR3 length equals 13 residues. Execution of the assay was at deep level. Produced via immunoSEQ multiplex PCR; TCRdb's table is partial and in-frame only. The table includes fewer than 400,000 clones, under 80% detected once. The rearrangement joins TRBV7-7 to TRBJ2-3; D is uncertain. The sample consisted of memory CD4+ T cells sorted from blood. Subset defined: CD45RA-negative fraction. This sequence was found in a man between 25 and 39 years old in good health. The CDR3: CASSPIPGNTQYF. The CDR3 region has the DNA TGTGCCAGCAGCCCCATTCCGGGTAATACGCAGTATTTT.